Following are 3 T cell receptor beta chains from one sample sequenced in a study of T cell responses to AZD1222 COVID-19 vaccine. TCRdb's table, derived via immunoSEQ multiplex PCR, lists solely in-frame clones and lacks some. The sample lists 50,000 to 65,000 clones, 80% to 90% occurring once. Sequencing used peripheral blood, obtained on day 0 of AZD1222 vaccination. These TCRs come from an adult in good health.

This rearrangement joins TRBV6-5 to TRBJ2-7; the match to TRBD1 covers 10 bases. The CDR3 extends over 14 amino acids. Trimming cost V 6 bases and J 3 bases; bases outside gene matches: 5. In germline, CDR1 is MNHEY, CDR2 SVGAGI. The CDR3 reads CASRAGTGDYEQYF. CDR3 coding DNA: TGTGCCAGCAGGGCCGGGACAGGGGACTACGAGCAGTACTTC.

The chain has TRBV19 and TRBJ1-1, with 12 positions matching TRBD1. The ends lost 6 bases at V and 4 bases at J; junction bases unmatched: 18. CDR3 length: 19 amino acids. Germline assignment: CDR1 LNHDA and CDR2 SQIVND (reference sequence). CDR3 residues: CASSAGQGAGFSAGTEAFF. The CDR3 DNA is TGTGCCAGTAGCGCGGGACAGGGGGCTGGTTTTTCCGCGGGCACTGAAGCTTTCTTT.

The rearrangement joins TRBV11-2 to TRBJ1-2; D may be TRBD1 (5 bases). V lost 3 bases, J lost 12 bases, and 20 bases lay in between. The CDR3 covers 14 residues. Per the germline V gene, CDR1 is SGHAT and CDR2 is FQNNGV. DNA of the CDR3: TGTGCCAGCAGCTTGAGAGCAGGGACTAAGGATCACACCTTC. It is translated as CASSLRAGTKDHTF.